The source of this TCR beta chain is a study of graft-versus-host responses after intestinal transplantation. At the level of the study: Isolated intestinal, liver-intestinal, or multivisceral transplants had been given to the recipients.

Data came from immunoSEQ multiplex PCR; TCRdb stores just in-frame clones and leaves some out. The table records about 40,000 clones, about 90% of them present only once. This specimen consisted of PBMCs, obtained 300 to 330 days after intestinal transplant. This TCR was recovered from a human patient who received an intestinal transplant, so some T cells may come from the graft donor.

CDR3 sequence reads: CASGRSSSYEQYF. The CDR3 DNA follows: TGTGCCAGCGGACGGTCTAGCTCCTACGAGCAGTACTTC. This chain uses TRBV6-1 with TRBJ2-7, with unresolved D. The germline V gene encodes CDR1 MNHNS and CDR2 SASEGT. This CDR3 has 13 residues. The germline V and J ends were trimmed by 8 bases and 0 bases, with 11 bases remaining between them.